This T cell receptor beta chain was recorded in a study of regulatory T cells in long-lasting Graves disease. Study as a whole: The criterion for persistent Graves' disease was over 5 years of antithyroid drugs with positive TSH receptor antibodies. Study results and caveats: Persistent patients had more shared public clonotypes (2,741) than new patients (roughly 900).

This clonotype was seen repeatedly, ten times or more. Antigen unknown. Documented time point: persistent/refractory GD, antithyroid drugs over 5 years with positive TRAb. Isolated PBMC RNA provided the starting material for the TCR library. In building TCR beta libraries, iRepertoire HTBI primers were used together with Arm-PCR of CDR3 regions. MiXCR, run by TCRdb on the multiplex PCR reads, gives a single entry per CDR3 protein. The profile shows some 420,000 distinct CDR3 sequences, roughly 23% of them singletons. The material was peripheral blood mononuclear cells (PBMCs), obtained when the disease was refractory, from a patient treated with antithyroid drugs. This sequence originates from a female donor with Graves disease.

The CDR3 nucleotides are TGTGCCAGCAGTACCCAGGACAGTGGCTACACCTTC. This encodes CASSTQDSGYTF. The chain couples TRBV2 to TRBJ1-2; D possibly corresponds to TRBD1 (6 bases). The CDR3 length is 12 residues. CDR1 and CDR2 (germline): SNHLY, FYNNEI. V gave up 5 bases and J gave up 7 bases, with 11 bases separating them.